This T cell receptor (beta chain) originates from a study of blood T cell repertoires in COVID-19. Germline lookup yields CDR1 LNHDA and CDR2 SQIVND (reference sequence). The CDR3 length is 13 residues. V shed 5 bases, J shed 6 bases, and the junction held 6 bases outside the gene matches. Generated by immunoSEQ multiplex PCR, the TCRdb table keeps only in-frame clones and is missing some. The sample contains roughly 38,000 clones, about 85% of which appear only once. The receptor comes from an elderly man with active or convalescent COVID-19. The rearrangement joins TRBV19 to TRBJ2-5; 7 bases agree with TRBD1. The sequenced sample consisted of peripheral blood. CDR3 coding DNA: TGTGCCAGTAGTGGGGGACAGATGAAGACCCAGTACTTC. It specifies CASSGGQMKTQYF.